This T cell receptor beta chain was sequenced in a study of ipilimumab plus nivolumab after autologous stem cell transplantation (dated by TCRdb to the early 2020s). For context, the study as a whole: A median of roughly five ipilimumab doses and eight or nine nivolumab doses was received by trial patients. Primary refractory and relapsed disease were included in the DLBCL cohort, with 18-month progression-free survival of around 88% and 27%, respectively. Patients with high-risk diffuse large B cell lymphoma, mature T cell lymphoma, or multiple myeloma undergoing autologous transplant were enrolled in the trial. The intent-to-treat population of the trial consisted of some 36 patients.

The CDR3 covers 12 residues, taking in both the cysteine and the phenylalanine. This entry keeps only the CDR3 DNA: 36 bases, framed from base 1. Taken from the germline V gene (reference sequence), the CDR1 and CDR2 loops are LNHDA and SQIVND. Relative to germline, V is 7 bases shorter and J is 7 bases shorter, with 11 bases between their ends. The library was made by the immunoSEQ multiplex PCR assay. This immuneACCESS table, as held by TCRdb, lists in-frame sequences with V and J called but not all clones. Of the missing ones, under half trace to an unresolved V gene in checked studies; the others have no known cause. The sample records tens of thousands of clones, about 82% of which are singletons. The top ten hold around 5.5% of the sample. With regard to this clone: Its antigen has not been determined. Per-base quality was not reported, and no clone a single base away is much larger than it.

Checkpoint therapy began 14 to 28 days after autologous transplant, with ipilimumab given at 1 mg/kg intravenously on day 1 of selected weeks. The nivolumab dose was 3 mg/kg intravenously, delivered on day 1 of weeks 1, 4, 7, 10, and every two weeks through week 26. This Phase Ib clinical trial tested ipilimumab plus nivolumab, a combined checkpoint inhibition, as consolidation after autologous stem cell transplantation. What the study reported, not specific to this receptor: The authors stated that profiles of the T cell receptor repertoire, regulatory T cell phenotype and gut microbiota provided a biologic rationale for studying this approach further. Combined checkpoint inhibition appeared tolerable as post-transplant consolidation, according to the authors' conclusion.

The receptor was isolated from a male donor with diffuse large B-cell lymphoma. Sequences were derived from PBMCs, sampled in a trial of ipilimumab plus nivolumab as post-transplant consolidation. The chain links TRBV19 with TRBJ1-5; the D gene cannot be named for sure. The nucleotide sequence reads TGTGCCAGTACCTTCCGGGAACAGCCCCAGCATTTT. Its protein reads: CASTFREQPQHF.